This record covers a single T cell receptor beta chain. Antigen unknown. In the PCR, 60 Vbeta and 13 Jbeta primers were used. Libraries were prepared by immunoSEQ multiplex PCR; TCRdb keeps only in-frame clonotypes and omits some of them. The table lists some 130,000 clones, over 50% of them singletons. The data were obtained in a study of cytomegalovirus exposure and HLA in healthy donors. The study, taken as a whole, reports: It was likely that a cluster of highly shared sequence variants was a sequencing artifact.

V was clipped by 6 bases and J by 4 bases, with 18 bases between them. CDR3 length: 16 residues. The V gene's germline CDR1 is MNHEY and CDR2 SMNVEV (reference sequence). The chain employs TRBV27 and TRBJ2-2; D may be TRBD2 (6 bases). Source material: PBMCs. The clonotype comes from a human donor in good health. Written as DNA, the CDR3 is TGTGCCAGCAGCCAGACTAGTGCGGACTTCACCGGGGAGCTGTTTTTT. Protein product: CASSQTSADFTGELFF.